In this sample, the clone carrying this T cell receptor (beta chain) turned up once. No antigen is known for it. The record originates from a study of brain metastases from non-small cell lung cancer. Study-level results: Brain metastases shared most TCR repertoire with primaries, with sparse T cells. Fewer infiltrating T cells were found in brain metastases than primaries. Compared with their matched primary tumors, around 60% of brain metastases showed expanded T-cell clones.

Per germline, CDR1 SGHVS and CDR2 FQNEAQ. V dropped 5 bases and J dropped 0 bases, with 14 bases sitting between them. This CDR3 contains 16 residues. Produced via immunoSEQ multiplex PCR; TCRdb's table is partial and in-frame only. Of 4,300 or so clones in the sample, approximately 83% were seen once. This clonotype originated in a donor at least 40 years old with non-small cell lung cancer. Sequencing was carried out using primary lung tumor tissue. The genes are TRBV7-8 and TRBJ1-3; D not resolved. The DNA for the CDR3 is TGTGCCAGCAGCCCTCGGGCAGGCCTCTCTGGAAACACCATATATTTT. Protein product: CASSPRAGLSGNTIYF. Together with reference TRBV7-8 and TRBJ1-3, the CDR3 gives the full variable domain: GAGVSQSPRYKVAKRGQDVALRCDPISGHVSLFWYQQALGQGPEFLTYFQNEAQLDKSGLPSDRFFAERPEGSVSTLKIQRTQQEDSAVYLCASSPRAGLSGNTIYFGEGSWLTVV.